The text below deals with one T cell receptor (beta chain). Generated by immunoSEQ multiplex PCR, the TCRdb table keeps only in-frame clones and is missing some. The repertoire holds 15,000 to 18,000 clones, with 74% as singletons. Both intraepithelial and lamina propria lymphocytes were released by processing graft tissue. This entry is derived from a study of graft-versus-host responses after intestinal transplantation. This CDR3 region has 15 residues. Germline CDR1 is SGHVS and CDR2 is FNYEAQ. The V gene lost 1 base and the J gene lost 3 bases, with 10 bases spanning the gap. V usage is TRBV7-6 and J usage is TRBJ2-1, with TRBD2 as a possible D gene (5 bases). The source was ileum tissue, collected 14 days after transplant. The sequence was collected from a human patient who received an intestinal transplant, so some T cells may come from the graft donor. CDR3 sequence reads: CASSLDATSYNEQFF. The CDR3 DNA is TGTGCCAGCAGCTTAGATGCCACTAGCTACAATGAGCAGTTCTTC.